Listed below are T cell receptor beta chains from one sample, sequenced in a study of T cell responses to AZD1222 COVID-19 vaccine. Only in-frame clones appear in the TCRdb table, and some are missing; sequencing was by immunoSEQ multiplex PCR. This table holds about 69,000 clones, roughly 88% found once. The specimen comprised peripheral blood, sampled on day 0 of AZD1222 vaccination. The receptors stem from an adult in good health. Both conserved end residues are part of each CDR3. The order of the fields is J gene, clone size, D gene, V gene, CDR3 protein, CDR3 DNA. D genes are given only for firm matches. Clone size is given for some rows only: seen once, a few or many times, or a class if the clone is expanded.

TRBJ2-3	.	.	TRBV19	CASSIRRDQSDTQYF	TGTGCCAGTAGCATAAGGAGGGATCAATCAGATACGCAGTATTTT
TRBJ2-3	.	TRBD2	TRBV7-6	CASSPLAGGGSTDTQYF	TGTGCCAGCAGCCCACTAGCGGGAGGGGGATCCACAGATACGCAGTATTTT
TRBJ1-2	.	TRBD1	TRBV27	CASWTGGYGYTF	TGTGCCAGTTGGACAGGGGGCTATGGCTACACCTTC
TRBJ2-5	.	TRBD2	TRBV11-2	CASSRTSGGVQETQYF	TGTGCCAGCAGCCGGACTAGCGGGGGGGTCCAAGAGACCCAGTACTTC
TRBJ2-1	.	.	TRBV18	CASSPAGEQFF	TGTGCCAGCTCACCTGCCGGAGAGCAGTTCTTC
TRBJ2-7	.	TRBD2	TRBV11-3	CASSLDGLAGAAGVDEQYF	TGTGCCAGCAGCTTAGATGGACTAGCGGGAGCCGCCGGGGTCGACGAGCAGTACTTC
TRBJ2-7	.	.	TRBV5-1	CASSLAGDSSYEQYF	TGCGCCAGCAGCTTGGCCGGCGATAGCTCCTACGAGCAGTACTTC
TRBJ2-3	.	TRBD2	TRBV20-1	CSASFREGTDTQYF	TGCAGTGCTAGTTTCCGGGAGGGTACAGATACGCAGTATTTT
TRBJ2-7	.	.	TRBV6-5	CASSYSRSRTFYEQYF	TGTGCCAGCAGTTACTCGAGGTCCAGGACCTTCTACGAGCAGTACTTC
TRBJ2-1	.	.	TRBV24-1	CATSDPRPRTVGNNEQFF	TGTGCCACCAGTGATCCTCGACCCCGGACAGTAGGGAATAATGAGCAGTTCTTC
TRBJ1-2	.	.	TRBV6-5	CASSDLWGYTF	TGTGCCAGCAGCGATTTGTGGGGCTACACCTTC
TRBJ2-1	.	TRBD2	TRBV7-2	CASSRRLAGGRSSYNEQFF	TGTGCCAGCAGCCGTAGACTAGCGGGAGGGCGGAGCTCCTACAATGAGCAGTTCTTC
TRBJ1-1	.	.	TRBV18	CASSPGSPQHTEAFF	TGTGCCAGCTCACCAGGCAGTCCCCAACACACTGAAGCTTTCTTT
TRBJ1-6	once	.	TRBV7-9	CASSLAQVSPLHF	TGTGCCAGCAGCTTAGCGCAGGTTTCACCCCTCCACTTT
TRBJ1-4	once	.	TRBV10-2	CATAGGWGKEKLFF	TGCGCCACCGCTGGGGGGTGGGGAAAAGAAAAACTGTTTTTT
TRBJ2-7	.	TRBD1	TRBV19	CASRDRGAYEQYF	TGTGCCAGCCGGGACAGGGGAGCCTACGAGCAGTACTTC
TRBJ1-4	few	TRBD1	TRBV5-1	CASSLGTANEKLFF	TGCGCCAGCAGCTTAGGGACAGCTAATGAAAAACTGTTTTTT
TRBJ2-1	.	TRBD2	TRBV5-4	CASSLAGGNNEQFF	TGTGCCAGCAGCTTGGCGGGGGGGAACAATGAGCAGTTCTTC
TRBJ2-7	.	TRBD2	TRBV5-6	CASRIASGGYEQYF	TGTGCCAGCCGAATTGCTAGCGGGGGGTACGAGCAGTACTTC
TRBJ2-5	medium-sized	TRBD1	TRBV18	CASSPGTEETQYF	TGTGCCAGCTCACCCGGGACAGAAGAGACCCAGTACTTC
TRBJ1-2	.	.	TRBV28	CASSLGTVIWSYTF	TGTGCCAGCAGTTTAGGGACGGTAATATGGAGCTACACCTTC
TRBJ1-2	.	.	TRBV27	CASRTISKGGYTF	TGTGCCAGCAGGACAATATCGAAGGGTGGCTACACCTTC
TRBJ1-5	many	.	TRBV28	CASSLSIDSNQPQHF	TGTGCCAGCAGTTTATCGATTGATAGCAATCAGCCCCAGCATTTT
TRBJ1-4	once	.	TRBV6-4	CASSVRARMGEKLFF	TGTGCCAGCAGTGTCCGAGCGAGGATGGGGGAAAAACTGTTTTTT
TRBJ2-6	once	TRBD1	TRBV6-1	CASSEGQGATGANVLTF	TGTGCCAGCAGTGAGGGACAGGGGGCTACTGGGGCCAACGTCCTGACTTTC
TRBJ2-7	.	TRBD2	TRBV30	CAWRPRLAGAYEQYF	TGTGCCTGGAGACCTAGACTAGCGGGAGCCTACGAGCAGTACTTC
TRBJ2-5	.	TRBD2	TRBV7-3	CASSPAGTSFETQYF	TGTGCCAGCAGCCCTGCCGGGACTAGCTTTGAGACCCAGTACTTC
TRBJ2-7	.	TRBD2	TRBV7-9	CASSLSASGSYEQYF	TGTGCCAGCAGCTTATCCGCTAGCGGTTCCTACGAGCAGTACTTC
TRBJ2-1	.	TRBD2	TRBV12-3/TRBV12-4	CASREGGSPQFF	TGTGCCAGCAGAGAGGGCGGGAGCCCCCAGTTCTTC